The 4 T cell receptor beta chains presented below share a single source sample, sequenced in a study of Tregs in tolerant kidney transplant recipients. Recipient PBMCs carried a CFSE label and met irradiated graft donor PBMCs for about six days before FACS sorting. Repertoires were generated with immunoSEQ multiplex PCR, while TCRdb's copy carries only in-frame clones and drops some. The sample has roughly 1,700 clones. Antigens of these TCRs are unknown. Sequencing used CD4+ T cells from blood cultured with allogeneic cells, obtained before the transplant. Receptor source: a human patient who received a combined kidney and bone marrow transplant.

CDR3 sequence reads: CASSRSTSGGYDYTF. The CDR3 DNA, read in part, is TGTGCCAGCTCAAGGTCGACTAGCGGGGGGTACGAC. This chain links TRBV18 with TRBJ1-2; TRBD1 might be the D (5 bases). Sequencing ends 3 residues short of the CDR3 end; the germline J gene provides the rest. The CDR3 runs 15 residues. Per the germline V gene, CDR1 is KGHSH and CDR2 is LQKENI.

This clone counts as medium-sized by frequency. Incomplete CDR3 DNA: TGTGCCAGCAGTTACTTCGGCAGGGGGGAATACGAG. Protein: CASSYFGRGEYE. The full-length CDR3 reads as CASSYFGRGEYEQYF. This rearrangement joins TRBV6-2 or TRBV6-3 to TRBJ2-7; perhaps TRBD1 as D (7 bases). From the germline J gene comes the end of the CDR3, since the read stops 3 residues before it. The CDR3 has 15 amino acids. Germline CDR1 and CDR2: MNHEY and SVGEGT. The ends were cut back, 1 base at V and 4 bases at J, with 14 bases in the middle.

According to its frequency, this clone is large. From the germline J gene comes the end of the CDR3, since the read stops 3 residues before it. The chain employs TRBV4-1 and TRBJ1-4; 8 bases agree with TRBD1. Germline assignment: CDR1 MGHRA and CDR2 YSYEKL. This CDR3 comprises 17 residues. With V trimmed by 3 bases and J by 8 bases, 14 bases remained unmatched. Partial CDR3 DNA: TGCGCCAGCAGCCATGAAGATCGTTACAGGGGGGGCGAAAAA. Its protein is CASSHEDRYRGGEK. The whole CDR3 protein reads CASSHEDRYRGGEKLFF.

A word on this clone: The CDR3 end is not reached by the read, which stops 3 residues before it; the germline J gene fills it in. The rearrangement links TRBV6-2 or TRBV6-3 to TRBJ2-3; D may be TRBD1 (6 bases). Germline assignment: CDR1 MNHEY and CDR2 SVGEGT. The length of the CDR3 is 15 residues. This chain's CDR3 is CASSYSQGVGETQYF. The DNA read from the CDR3 is TGTGCCAGCAGTTACTCACAGGGAGTGGGGGAGACG.